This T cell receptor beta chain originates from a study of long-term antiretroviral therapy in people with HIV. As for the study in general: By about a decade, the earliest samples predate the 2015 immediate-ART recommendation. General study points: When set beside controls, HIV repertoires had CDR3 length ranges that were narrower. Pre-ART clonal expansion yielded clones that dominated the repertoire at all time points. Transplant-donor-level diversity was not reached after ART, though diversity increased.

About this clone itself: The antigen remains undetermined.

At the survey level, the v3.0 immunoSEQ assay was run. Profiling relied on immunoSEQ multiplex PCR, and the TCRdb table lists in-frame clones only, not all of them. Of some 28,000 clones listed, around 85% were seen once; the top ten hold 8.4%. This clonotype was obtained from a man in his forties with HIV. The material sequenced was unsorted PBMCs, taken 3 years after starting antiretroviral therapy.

CDR3 coding DNA: TGCGCCAGCAGTGACAACCCCAACGGGGGGTCCACGAGCAATCAGCCCCAGCATTTT. Its translation is CASSDNPNGGSTSNQPQHF. The chain couples TRBV10-1 to TRBJ1-5; D might be TRBD1 (5 bases). CDR3 length: 19 residues. V dropped 3 bases and J dropped 1 base, with 22 bases sitting between them. Germline V gene sequence: CDR1 WNHNN, CDR2 SYGVQD (reference sequence).